Below, one T cell receptor (beta chain) is given with its context. Its cognate antigen is unknown. The source of the sample is a study of shared clonotypes between healthy human individuals. The authors' processing: There were no quality scores in the junction-only immunoSEQ sequences, so filtering differed. Clones were sequenced by immunoSEQ multiplex PCR, and TCRdb holds only the in-frame ones, with some missing. That table supplies the V and J calls and clone size; D and trimming were determined from the DNA. The data hold about 380,000 clones, with 96% observed a single time. Study observations and caveats: Researchers sampled only blood; tissue repertoires likely differ. Owing to a small donor count, the genetic and exposure-history diversity represented was limited.

Germline CDR1 SGHRS, CDR2 YFSETQ. The CDR3 runs 14 residues. V shed 4 bases and J 3 bases; nucleotides not matched to a gene: 3. The sequencing input was memory CD8+ T cells sorted from blood. Regarding subset: CD45RO+ cells pooled with CCR7-negative TemRA cells. The rearrangement links TRBV5-1 to TRBJ2-1; the match to TRBD2 covers 8 bases. The receptor was isolated from a man aged 30 to 45 in good health. The CDR3 DNA follows: TGCGCCAGCAGCATTAGCGGGATCTACAATGAGCAGTTCTTC. This codes for CASSISGIYNEQFF.